These 25 T cell receptor beta chains were sequenced from one sample in a study of immune heterogeneity within non-small cell lung tumors. Bulk tumor genomic DNA (roughly 630 ng per sample) served as template. During surgery, several far-apart biopsies were obtained from every primary tumor. Those enrolled were patients newly diagnosed with untreated non-small cell lung cancer and undergoing curative surgery. A first 10-cycle multiplex round used 32 V-gene and 13 J-gene primers on TCR beta CDR3. TCRdb fed the multiplex PCR reads into MiXCR, producing one record per CDR3 protein. The table lists 21,000 or so distinct CDR3 sequences, under 35% of them singletons. Sequencing input: lung tumor tissue. These receptors were obtained from a man aged 40-55 years with non-small cell lung cancer.

About this clonotype itself: Just one base apart from a much larger clone, this may be a read error. V gene TRBV27 combines with J gene TRBJ2-2; 7 nucleotides match TRBD1. The trim removed 6 bases at V and 7 bases at J, leaving 8 bases unmatched. Germline-derived CDR1 and CDR2 are MNHEY and SMNVEV (reference sequence). The CDR3 extends over 14 amino acids. CDR3 amino acids: CASRWDRINGELFF. The CDR3 DNA follows: TGTGCCAGCAGGTGGGACAGAATTAACGGGGAGCTGTTTTTT.

V is TRBV30 and J is TRBJ2-3; D is perhaps TRBD1 (7 bases). Germline CDR1 is GTSNPN and CDR2 is SVGIG (reference sequence). The CDR3 spans 15 residues. Trimming shortened V by 1 base and J by 3 bases, and 14 bases separated the two germline ends. This CDR3 is CAWSGWDSGTDTQYF. For the CDR3, the DNA is TGTGCCTGGAGTGGATGGGACAGCGGGACAGATACGCAGTATTTT.

This rearrangement joins TRBV11-3 to TRBJ2-7, with TRBD2 identical over 9 bases. J gave up 3 bases and V 4 bases, and 10 bases lay outside the gene matches. This CDR3 spans 16 amino acids. Germline values: CDR1 SGHNT, CDR2 YENEEA. This chain's CDR3 is CASSSAGGQRNYEQYF. In nucleotides, the CDR3 is TGTGCCAGCAGCTCCGCGGGAGGGCAAAGAAACTACGAGCAGTACTTC. The full variable domain, completed using reference TRBV11-3 and TRBJ2-7, is EAGVVQSPRYKIIEKKQPVAFWCNPISGHNTLYWYLQNLGQGPELLIRYENEEAVDDSQLPKDRFSAERLKGVDSTLKIQPAELGDSAVYLCASSSAGGQRNYEQYFGPGTRLTVT.

This clonotype was observed at least ten times. This rearrangement joins TRBV5-1 to TRBJ2-7; D is possibly TRBD2 (6 bases). With 4 bases removed from V and 0 bases from J, the gap between germline ends came to 17 bases. The CDR3 is 16 residues long. Germline CDR1 is SGHRS and CDR2 is YFSETQ. The CDR3 here is CASSPPGGHSSYEQYF. CDR3 nucleotides: TGCGCCAGCAGCCCACCCGGGGGTCATAGCTCCTACGAGCAGTACTTC. The complete variable domain, with remaining parts taken from reference TRBV5-1 and TRBJ2-7, reads KAGVTQTPRYLIKTRGQQVTLSCSPISGHRSVSWYQQTPGQGLQFLFEYFSETQRNKGNFPGRFSGRQFSNSRSEMNVSTLELGDSALYLCASSPPGGHSSYEQYFGPGTRLTVT.

This clonotype was counted ten times or more. V is TRBV6-1 and J is TRBJ2-5; possibly TRBD2 for D (5 bases). Trimming stripped 5 bases from V and 1 base from J, with 14 bases between. The CDR3 contains 15 residues. Germline CDR1 is MNHNS and CDR2 is SASEGT. Here the CDR3 reads CASSYRGSPQETQYF. In nucleotides, the CDR3 is TGTGCCAGCAGTTACCGGGGTAGCCCCCAAGAGACCCAGTACTTC.

This chain connects TRBV6-6 to TRBJ2-5; TRBD2 aligns across 8 bases. The germline V gene encodes CDR1 MNHNY and CDR2 SVGAGI (reference sequence). V lost 0 bases and J lost 6; bases outside the gene matches: 9. CDR3 length: 16 amino acids. CDR3 sequence (DNA): TGTGCCAGCAGTTACTCGGCGGGACTAGTACGGCAGACCCAGTACTTC. It translates to CASSYSAGLVRQTQYF.

The rearrangement uses TRBV2 and TRBJ1-1, with D possibly matching TRBD1 (5 bases). This CDR3 comprises 12 residues. Germline V gene sequence: CDR1 SNHLY, CDR2 FYNNEI. Trimming removed 7 bases from V and 9 bases from J, with 15 bases in between. The DNA for the CDR3 is TGTGCCAGCAACCTCGGACATGGCCAAGCTTTCTTT. This translates into CASNLGHGQAFF.

This clonotype was observed at least ten times. The genes are TRBV12-5 and TRBJ1-2; D gene uncertain. The CDR3 contains 14 residues. Germline lookup yields CDR1 LGHNT and CDR2 FRNRAP. The V end was cut by 3 bases, the J end by 0 bases, with 8 bases between. Here the CDR3 DNA reads TGTGCTAGTGGTTTCTTGGGCTCTAACTATGGCTACACCTTC. It encodes CASGFLGSNYGYTF.

The chain recombines TRBV4-3 with TRBJ2-1; TRBD2 matches 12 bases. V shed 4 bases and J 0 bases; nucleotides not matched to a gene: 4. Germline CDR1 LGHNA, CDR2 YSLEER. The CDR3 covers 17 residues. DNA of the CDR3: TGCGCCAGCAGCCTCCAGACTAGCGGGAGCTCCTACAATGAGCAGTTCTTC. Translating it yields CASSLQTSGSSYNEQFF.

This clonotype has just one count. Given a much more abundant clone one base away, this may be a read error. The rearrangement uses TRBV6-1 and TRBJ2-1; 12 bases are shared with TRBD2. This CDR3 has 18 amino acids. The V gene's germline CDR1 is MNHNS and CDR2 SASEGT. The V segment lost 6 bases and the J segment 0 bases; nucleotides outside the gene matches: 9. This CDR3 reads CASSFGLAGWSSYNEQFF. CDR3 in DNA: TGTGCCAGCAGCTTCGGACTAGCGGGATGGAGCTCCTACAATGAGCAGTTCTTC.

This clonotype turned up a few times. The chain recombines TRBV13 with TRBJ2-1; 7 bases map to TRBD1. This CDR3 spans 14 amino acids. Per germline, CDR1 PRHDT and CDR2 FYEKMQ (reference sequence). The junction had 4 bases not matched to a gene; V was cut back by 4 bases and J by 4 bases. The CDR3: CASSSGQTYNEQFF. The CDR3 nucleotides read TGTGCCAGCAGCTCGGGACAGACATACAATGAGCAGTTCTTC.

With regard to this clonotype: This could be a read error, since a much larger clone is one nucleotide away. The gene calls are TRBV9 and TRBJ2-7; TRBD2 matches 8 bases. From germline, CDR1 is SGDLS and CDR2 YYNGEE. The CDR3 extends over 15 amino acids. The CDR3 DNA reads TGTGCCAGCACCGTAGGGCCAGCGGGAGCCTACGAGCAGTACTTC. Its protein product is CASTVGPAGAYEQYF.

Points on this clonotype: This may be a read error: a much more frequent sequence differs by one nucleotide. The CDR3: CASSYETGNTEPFF. CDR3 nucleotide sequence: TGTGCCAGCAGTTACGAGACAGGGAACACTGAACCTTTCTTT. The chain carries TRBV6-2 or TRBV6-3 and TRBJ1-1; TRBD1 matches at 7 bases. The V gene's germline CDR1 is MNHEY and CDR2 SVGEGT. CDR3 size: 14 residues.

This clonotype was seen ten or more times. The rearrangement joins TRBV19 to TRBJ1-5; 7 positions agree with TRBD1. Trimming removed 5 bases from V and 7 bases from J; junction bases left unmatched: 17. This CDR3 contains 17 residues. From germline, CDR1 is LNHDA and CDR2 SQIVND (reference sequence). CDR3 sequence (DNA): TGTGCCAGTAGTGACAGGGTTACCCTCCGATGGGGCCAGCCCCAGCATTTT. Amino acids: CASSDRVTLRWGQPQHF.

Concerning this clonotype: With a much larger clone just one base away, this may be a read error. V is TRBV6-2 or TRBV6-3 and J is TRBJ2-1, with 8 positions matching TRBD2. V shed 0 bases and J 7 bases; nucleotides not matched to a gene: 5. Germline V gene data show CDR1 as MNHEY and CDR2 as SVGEGT. The length of the CDR3 is 15 residues. The DNA of the CDR3 is TGTGCCAGCAGTTACTCGGGACTAGTTCTGAATGAGCAGTTCTTC. The encoded protein is CASSYSGLVLNEQFF.

This clonotype is judged medium-sized. CDR3 loop: CASNDGGRQPQHF. Here the CDR3 DNA reads TGTGCCAGCAACGACGGGGGTCGACAGCCCCAGCATTTT. The chain employs TRBV6-2 or TRBV6-3 and TRBJ1-5; tentatively, D is TRBD1 (5 bases). The CDR3 has 13 residues. Germline V gene data show CDR1 as MNHEY and CDR2 as SVGEGT. The V and J ends lost 7 bases and 7 bases respectively, with 14 bases between them.

The chain combines TRBV7-3 with TRBJ2-7, with 9 nucleotides matching TRBD2. The germline gives CDR1 SGHTA, CDR2 FQGTGA. The ends lost 5 bases at V and 7 bases at J; junction bases unmatched: 21. The CDR3 is made up of 18 amino acids. The CDR3 sequence is CASSPPAGGGGGSREQYF. CDR3 DNA sequence: TGTGCCAGCAGCCCCCCAGCAGGCGGGGGGGGCGGGTCGCGGGAGCAGTACTTC.

This clonotype was observed a few times. J is TRBJ2-3 and V is TRBV6-2 or TRBV6-3; weak D call: TRBD1 (5 bases). V shed 7 bases and J shed 0 bases, with 14 bases lying between them. Germline-derived CDR1 and CDR2 are MNHEY and SVGEGT. CDR3 length equals 15 residues. The CDR3, as DNA: TGTGCCAGCAAAGGGGATGTTCCTAGCACAGATACGCAGTATTTT. Its translation is CASKGDVPSTDTQYF.

V usage is TRBV7-9 and J usage is TRBJ2-5; weak D call: TRBD2 (6 bases). Germline values: CDR1 SEHNR, CDR2 FQNEAQ (reference sequence). The length of the CDR3 is 15 residues. V was cut by 4 bases and J by 0 bases, with 12 bases left in between. DNA for the CDR3: TGTGCCAGCAGCTCGCCGGTAGCGGACCAAGAGACCCAGTACTTC. The encoded protein is CASSSPVADQETQYF.

This clonotype has a count of ten or more. CDR3 coding DNA: TGTGCCAGCAGCCGAGACGTAAACACTGAAGCTTTCTTT. Translating gives CASSRDVNTEAFF. The rearrangement joins TRBV6-1 to TRBJ1-1; no definite D call. CDR3 length: 13 residues. CDR1 and CDR2 from the germline V gene are MNHNS and SASEGT. The V and J ends lost 6 bases and 2 bases respectively, with 10 bases between them.

Worth noting for this clonotype: Compared with germline, one end of the junction differs, possibly owing to a read error. The chain uses TRBV14 and TRBJ1-1; D is unclear. This CDR3 contains 13 residues. In germline, CDR1 is SGHDN, CDR2 FVKESK. The CDR3 region is CARSQEWESEAFF. CDR3 DNA: TGTGCCAGAAGCCAAGAGTGGGAGTCTGAAGCTTTCTTT. The variable domain in full, completed from reference TRBV14 and TRBJ1-1, reads EAGVTQFPSHSVIEKGQTVTLRCDPISGHDNLYWYRRVMGKEIKFLLHFVKESKQDESGMPNNRFLAERTGGTYSTLKVQPAELEDSGVYFCARSQEWESEAFFGQGTRLTVV.

This clonotype was picked up many times. In DNA, the CDR3 is TGCAGTGCTAGTGACGGTACTGAAGCTTTCTTT. The encoded protein is CSASDGTEAFF. The chain recombines TRBV20-1 with TRBJ1-1; unclear D gene. The CDR3 has 11 residues. Germline V gene lookup returns CDR1 DFQATT and CDR2 SNEGSKA (reference sequence). V was trimmed by 3 bases and J by 5 bases, leaving 7 bases between them.

The chain couples TRBV3-1 to TRBJ2-7; D unresolved. V was pared by 2 bases and J by 3 bases, with 5 bases between. The germline V gene has CDR1 LGHDT and CDR2 YNNKEL (reference sequence). CDR3 length equals 12 residues. Here the CDR3 reads CASSQTNYEQYF. CDR3 coding DNA: TGTGCCAGCAGCCAAACCAACTACGAGCAGTACTTC.

By share, this clonotype counts as medium-sized. V gene TRBV2 combines with J gene TRBJ1-4; D is unclear. This CDR3 spans 13 amino acids. Germline values: CDR1 SNHLY, CDR2 FYNNEI. Trimming removed 2 bases from V and 8 bases from J, with 9 bases in between. The CDR3 sequence: CASSEMAGEKLFF. The CDR3 region has the DNA TGTGCCAGCAGTGAAATGGCGGGGGAAAAACTGTTTTTT.

This clonotype was recorded many times. CDR3 nucleotides: TGTGCCAGCAGTTCCTCCGGGACAGGCCGGTCCTACGAGCAGTACTTC. As protein: CASSSSGTGRSYEQYF. The rearrangement uses TRBV27 and TRBJ2-7; 8 bases map to TRBD1. This CDR3 is 16 amino acids long. Germline-derived CDR1 and CDR2 are MNHEY and SMNVEV (reference sequence). With 4 bases clipped from V and 1 base from J, the junction kept 9 bases outside the gene matches.